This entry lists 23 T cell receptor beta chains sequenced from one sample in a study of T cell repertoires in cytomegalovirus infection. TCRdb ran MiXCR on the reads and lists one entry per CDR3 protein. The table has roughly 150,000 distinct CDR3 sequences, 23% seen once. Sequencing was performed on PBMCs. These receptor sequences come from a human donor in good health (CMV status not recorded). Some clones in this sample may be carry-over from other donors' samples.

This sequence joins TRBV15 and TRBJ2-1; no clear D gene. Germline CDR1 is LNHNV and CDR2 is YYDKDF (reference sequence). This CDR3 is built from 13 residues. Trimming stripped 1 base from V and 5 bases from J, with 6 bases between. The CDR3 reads CATSRGTHNEQFF. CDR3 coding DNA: TGTGCCACCAGCAGAGGCACTCACAATGAGCAGTTCTTC.

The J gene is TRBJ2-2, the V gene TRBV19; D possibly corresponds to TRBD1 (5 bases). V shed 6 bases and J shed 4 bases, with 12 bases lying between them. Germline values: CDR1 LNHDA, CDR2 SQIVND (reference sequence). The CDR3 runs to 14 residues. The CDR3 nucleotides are TGTGCCAGTAGCCTCCGACAGTCCACCGGGGAGCTGTTTTTT. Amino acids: CASSLRQSTGELFF.

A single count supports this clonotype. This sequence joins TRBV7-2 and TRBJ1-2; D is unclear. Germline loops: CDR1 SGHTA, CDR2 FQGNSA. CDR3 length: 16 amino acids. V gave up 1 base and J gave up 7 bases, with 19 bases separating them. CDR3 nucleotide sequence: TGTGCCAGCAGCTTAGGAAGGCTTCAACGAGGCGGTGGCTACACCTTC. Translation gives CASSLGRLQRGGGYTF.

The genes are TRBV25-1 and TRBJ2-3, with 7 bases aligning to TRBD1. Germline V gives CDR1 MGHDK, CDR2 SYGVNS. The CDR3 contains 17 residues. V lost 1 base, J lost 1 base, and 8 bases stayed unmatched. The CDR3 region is CASSESGTVGRTDTQYF. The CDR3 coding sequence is TGTGCCAGCAGTGAATCGGGGACAGTTGGACGCACAGATACGCAGTATTTT.

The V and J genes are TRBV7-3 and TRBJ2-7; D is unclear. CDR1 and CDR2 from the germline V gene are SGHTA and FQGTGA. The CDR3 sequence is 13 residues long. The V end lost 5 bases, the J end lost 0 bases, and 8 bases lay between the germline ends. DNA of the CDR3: TGTGCCAGCAGCCCGACACCCTCCTACGAGCAGTACTTC. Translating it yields CASSPTPSYEQYF.

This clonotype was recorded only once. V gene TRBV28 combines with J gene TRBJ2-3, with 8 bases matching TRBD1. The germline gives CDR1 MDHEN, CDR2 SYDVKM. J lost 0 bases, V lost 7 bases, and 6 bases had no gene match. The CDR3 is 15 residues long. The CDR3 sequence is CASKITGGSTDTQYF. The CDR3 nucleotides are TGTGCCAGCAAAATCACAGGGGGTAGCACAGATACGCAGTATTTT.

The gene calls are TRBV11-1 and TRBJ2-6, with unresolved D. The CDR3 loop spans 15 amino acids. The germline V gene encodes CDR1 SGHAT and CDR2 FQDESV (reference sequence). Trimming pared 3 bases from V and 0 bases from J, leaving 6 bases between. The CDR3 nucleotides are TGTGCCAGCAGCTTGGAAGCCTCTGGGGCCAACGTCCTGACTTTC. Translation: CASSLEASGANVLTF. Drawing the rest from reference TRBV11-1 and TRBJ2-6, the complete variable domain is EAEVAQSPRYKITEKSQAVAFWCDPISGHATLYWYRQILGQGPELLVQFQDESVVDDSQLPKDRFSAERLKGVDSTLKIQPAELGDSAMYLCASSLEASGANVLTFGAGSRLTVL.

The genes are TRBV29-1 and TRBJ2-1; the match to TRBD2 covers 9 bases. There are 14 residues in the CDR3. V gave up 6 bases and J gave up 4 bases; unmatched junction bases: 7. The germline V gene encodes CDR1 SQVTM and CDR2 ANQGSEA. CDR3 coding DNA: TGCAGCGTCCCACTAGCGGGCCTATACAATGAGCAGTTCTTC. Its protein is CSVPLAGLYNEQFF.

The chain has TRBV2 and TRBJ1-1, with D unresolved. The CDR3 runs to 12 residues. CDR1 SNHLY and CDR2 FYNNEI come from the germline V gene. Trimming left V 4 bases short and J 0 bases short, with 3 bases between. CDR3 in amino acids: CASSAMNTEAFF. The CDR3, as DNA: TGTGCCAGCAGTGCGATGAACACTGAAGCTTTCTTT.

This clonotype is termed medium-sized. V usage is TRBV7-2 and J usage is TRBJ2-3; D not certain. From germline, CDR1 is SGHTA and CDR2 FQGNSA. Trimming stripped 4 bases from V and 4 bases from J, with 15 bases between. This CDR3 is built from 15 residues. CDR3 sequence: CASSSLDSSADTQYF. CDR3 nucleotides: TGTGCCAGCAGCTCCCTTGATTCGTCAGCAGATACGCAGTATTTT.

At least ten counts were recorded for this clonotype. In DNA form, the CDR3 reads TGTGCCAGCAGCCCTGGGGGGTACCAAGAGACCCAGTACTTC. Its translation is CASSPGGYQETQYF. The chain employs TRBV7-2 and TRBJ2-5; possible D gene TRBD2, 6 bases. V was pared by 5 bases and J by 0 bases, with 10 bases between. The CDR3 loop spans 14 amino acids. The germline gives CDR1 SGHTA, CDR2 FQGNSA.

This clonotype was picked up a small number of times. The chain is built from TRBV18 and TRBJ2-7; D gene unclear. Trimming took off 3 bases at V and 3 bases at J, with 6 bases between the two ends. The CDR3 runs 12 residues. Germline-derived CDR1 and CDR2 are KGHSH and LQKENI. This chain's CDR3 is CASSPVLYEQYF. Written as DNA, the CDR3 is TGTGCCAGCTCACCTGTCCTCTACGAGCAGTACTTC.

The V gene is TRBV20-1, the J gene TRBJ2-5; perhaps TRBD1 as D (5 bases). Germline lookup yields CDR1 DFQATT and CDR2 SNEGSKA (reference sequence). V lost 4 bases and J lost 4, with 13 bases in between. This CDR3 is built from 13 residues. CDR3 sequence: CSATYPGSETQYF. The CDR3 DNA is TGCAGTGCTACGTATCCAGGGTCAGAGACCCAGTACTTC.

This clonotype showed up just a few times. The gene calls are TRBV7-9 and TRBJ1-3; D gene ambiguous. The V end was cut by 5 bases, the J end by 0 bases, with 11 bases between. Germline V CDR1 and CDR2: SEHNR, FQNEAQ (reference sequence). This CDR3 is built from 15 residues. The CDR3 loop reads CASSPAPYSGNTIYF. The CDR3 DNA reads TGTGCCAGCAGCCCCGCCCCGTACTCTGGAAACACCATATATTTT. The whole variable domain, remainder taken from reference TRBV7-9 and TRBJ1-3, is DTGVSQNPRHKITKRGQNVTFRCDPISEHNRLYWYRQTLGQGPEFLTYFQNEAQLEKSRLLSDRFSAERPKGSFSTLEIQRTEQGDSAMYLCASSPAPYSGNTIYFGEGSWLTVV.

The CDR3 loop reads CASSPRPVKNTGELFF. In DNA, the CDR3 is TGTGCCAGCAGCCCCCGGCCAGTGAAGAACACCGGGGAGCTGTTTTTT. V usage is TRBV7-8 and J usage is TRBJ2-2; D ambiguous. Trimming pared 5 bases from V and 1 base from J, leaving 14 bases between. The CDR3 loop spans 16 amino acids. Germline CDR1 SGHVS, CDR2 FQNEAQ.

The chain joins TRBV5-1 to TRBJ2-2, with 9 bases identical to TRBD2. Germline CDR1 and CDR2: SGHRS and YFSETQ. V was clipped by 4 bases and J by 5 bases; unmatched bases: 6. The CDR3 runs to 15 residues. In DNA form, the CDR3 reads TGCGCCAGCAGCCATAGCGGGAGAGGGACCGGGGAGCTGTTTTTT. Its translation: CASSHSGRGTGELFF. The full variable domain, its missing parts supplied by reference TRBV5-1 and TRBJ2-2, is KAGVTQTPRYLIKTRGQQVTLSCSPISGHRSVSWYQQTPGQGLQFLFEYFSETQRNKGNFPGRFSGRQFSNSRSEMNVSTLELGDSALYLCASSHSGRGTGELFFGEGSRLTVL.

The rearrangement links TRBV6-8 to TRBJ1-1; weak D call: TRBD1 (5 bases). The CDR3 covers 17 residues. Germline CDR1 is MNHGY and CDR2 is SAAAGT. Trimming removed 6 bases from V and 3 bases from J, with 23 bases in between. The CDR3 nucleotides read TGTGCCAGCAGGCCTCCTTTAGGGGTTAAGGATGACACTGAAGCTTTCTTT. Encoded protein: CASRPPLGVKDDTEAFF.

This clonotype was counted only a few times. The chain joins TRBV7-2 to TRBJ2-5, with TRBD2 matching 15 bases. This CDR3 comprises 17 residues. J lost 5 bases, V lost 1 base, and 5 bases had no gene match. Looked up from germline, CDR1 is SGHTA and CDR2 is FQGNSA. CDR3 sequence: CASSLGTSGGVGETQYF. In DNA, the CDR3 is TGTGCCAGCAGCTTAGGGACTAGCGGGGGGGTCGGGGAGACCCAGTACTTC. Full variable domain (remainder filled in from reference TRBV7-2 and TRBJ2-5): GAGVSQSPSNKVTEKGKDVELRCDPISGHTALYWYRQSLGQGLEFLIYFQGNSAPDKSGLPSDRFSAERTGGSVSTLTIQRTQQEDSAVYLCASSLGTSGGVGETQYFGPGTRLLVL.

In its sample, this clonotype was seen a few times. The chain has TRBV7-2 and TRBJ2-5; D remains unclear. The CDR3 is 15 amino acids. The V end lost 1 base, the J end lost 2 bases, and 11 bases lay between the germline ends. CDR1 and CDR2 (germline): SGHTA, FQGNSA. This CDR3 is CASSLEAVRQETQYF. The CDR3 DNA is TGTGCCAGCAGCTTAGAGGCTGTAAGACAAGAGACCCAGTACTTC.

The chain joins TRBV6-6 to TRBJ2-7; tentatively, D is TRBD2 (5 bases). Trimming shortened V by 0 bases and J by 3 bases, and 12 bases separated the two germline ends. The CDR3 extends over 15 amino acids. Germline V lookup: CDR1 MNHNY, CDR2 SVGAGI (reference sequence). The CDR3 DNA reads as TGTGCCAGCAGTTACTCGCAGGCTAGCAGCTACGAGCAGTACTTC. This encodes CASSYSQASSYEQYF.

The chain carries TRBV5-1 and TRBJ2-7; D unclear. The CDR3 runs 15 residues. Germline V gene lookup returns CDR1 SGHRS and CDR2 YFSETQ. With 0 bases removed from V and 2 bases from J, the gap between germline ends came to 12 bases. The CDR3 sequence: CASSLGGTDTYEQYF. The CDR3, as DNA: TGCGCCAGCAGCTTGGGAGGAACAGATACCTACGAGCAGTACTTC. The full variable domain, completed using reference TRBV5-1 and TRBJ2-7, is KAGVTQTPRYLIKTRGQQVTLSCSPISGHRSVSWYQQTPGQGLQFLFEYFSETQRNKGNFPGRFSGRQFSNSRSEMNVSTLELGDSALYLCASSLGGTDTYEQYFGPGTRLTVT.

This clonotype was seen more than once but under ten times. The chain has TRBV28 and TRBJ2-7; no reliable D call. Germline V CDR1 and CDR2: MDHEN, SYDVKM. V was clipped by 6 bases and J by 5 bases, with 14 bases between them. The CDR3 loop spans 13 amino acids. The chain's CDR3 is CASREQYRDEQYF. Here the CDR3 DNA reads TGTGCCAGCAGGGAGCAATACCGGGACGAGCAGTACTTC.

The CDR3 region is CAGGRSGALGTDTQYF. CDR3 nucleotides: TGTGCCGGCGGACGGTCGGGGGCTCTGGGCACAGATACGCAGTATTTT. The chain uses TRBV9 and TRBJ2-3; D is tentatively TRBD1 or TRBD2 (6 bases each). CDR3 length: 16 residues. Germline V gives CDR1 SGDLS, CDR2 YYNGEE. The ends were cut back, 10 bases at V and 1 base at J, with 22 bases in the middle.